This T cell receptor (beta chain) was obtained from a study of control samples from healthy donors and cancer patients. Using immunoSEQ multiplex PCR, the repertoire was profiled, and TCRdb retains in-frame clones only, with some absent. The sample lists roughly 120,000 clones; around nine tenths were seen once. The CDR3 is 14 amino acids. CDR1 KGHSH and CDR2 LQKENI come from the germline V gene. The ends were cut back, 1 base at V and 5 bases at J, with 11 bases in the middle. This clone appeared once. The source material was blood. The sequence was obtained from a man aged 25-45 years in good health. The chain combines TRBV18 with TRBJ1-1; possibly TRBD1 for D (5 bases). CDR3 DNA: TGTGCCAGCTCACCACAGGGGATGGAGACTGAAGCTTTCTTT. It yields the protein CASSPQGMETEAFF.